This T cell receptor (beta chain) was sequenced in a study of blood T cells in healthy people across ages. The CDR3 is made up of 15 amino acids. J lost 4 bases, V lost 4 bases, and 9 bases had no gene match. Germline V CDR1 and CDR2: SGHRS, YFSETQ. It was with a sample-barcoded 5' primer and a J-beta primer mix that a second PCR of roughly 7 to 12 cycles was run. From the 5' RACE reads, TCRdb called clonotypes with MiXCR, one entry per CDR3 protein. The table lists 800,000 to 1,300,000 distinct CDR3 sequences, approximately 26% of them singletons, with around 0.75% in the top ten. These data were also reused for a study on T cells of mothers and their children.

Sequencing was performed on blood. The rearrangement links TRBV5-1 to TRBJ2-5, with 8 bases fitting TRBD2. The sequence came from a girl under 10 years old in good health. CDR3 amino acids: CASSGGGRSGETQYF. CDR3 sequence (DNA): TGCGCCAGCAGCGGCGGCGGGAGGAGCGGAGAGACCCAGTACTTC.